This record covers a single T cell receptor beta chain. Its antigen remains unknown. These data belong to a study of T-cell reconstitution after alpha-beta-depleted transplantation in children. This CDR3 is built from 16 residues. V was shortened by 7 bases and J by 6 bases, with 21 bases between the two germline ends. Germline V gene lookup returns CDR1 KGHDR and CDR2 SFDVKD. Whole-study results and caveats: Counts and diversity of T cells one year after transplant came mostly from newly produced T cells.

For TCRbeta, the library was prepared with unique molecular identifiers. TCRdb reprocessed the PCR reads via MiXCR and lists one record per CDR3 protein. The table has fewer than 700,000 distinct CDR3 sequences, about 23% seen once. This sample comprised PBMCs, mostly from graft donor cells, obtained 360 days after TCRalphabeta/CD19-depleted stem cell transplant. This TCR was sampled from a boy younger than two who had a stem cell transplant for acute myeloid leukemia, so the T cells may come from the graft donor. This chain connects TRBV24-1 to TRBJ2-1; tentatively, D is TRBD2 (6 bases). CDR3 residues: CATSRFVRGTGNEQFF. CDR3 nucleotide sequence: TGTGCCACCAGCCGATTTGTGCGGGGCACCGGCAATGAGCAGTTCTTC.